This T cell receptor (beta chain) was retrieved from a study of T cell responses to AZD1222 COVID-19 vaccine. This clone is a singleton in its sample. Its cognate antigen is unknown. Findings and caveats of the study: It was only after the peak T cell response that any repertoires were sampled. Vaccination with two AZD1222 doses was followed by a rise in Spike-specific TCR breadth and depth. Of the AZD1222 recipients, only 5 to 7 were seropositive at baseline.

The CDR3 covers 13 residues. The V segment lost 7 bases and the J segment 10 bases; nucleotides outside the gene matches: 9. Germline CDR1 LNHDA, CDR2 SQIVND (reference sequence). The table came from immunoSEQ multiplex PCR; TCRdb's copy has only in-frame clones and leaves some out. This table holds tens of thousands of clones, about 86% found once. The TCR was taken from an adult in good health. The V gene is TRBV19, the J gene TRBJ2-1, with 8 bases identical to TRBD2. The starting material was peripheral blood, obtained on day 0 of MenACWY control vaccination. The CDR3 coding sequence is TGTGCCAGTAATAAGGGACCGGGAGGGGAGCAGTTCTTC. This codes for CASNKGPGGEQFF.